This is a list of T cell receptor beta chains from one sample in a study of blood T cells in healthy people across ages. One entry per CDR3 protein results from TCRdb running MiXCR on the 5' RACE reads. Of about 1,500,000 distinct CDR3 sequences in the sample, around two fifths were seen once. The sequencing input was blood. Receptor source: a woman between 18 and 29 years old in good health. Each CDR3 is given with its conserved first and last residue. Fields, in order: V gene, D gene, clone size, J gene, CDR3 DNA, CDR3 protein. D genes are given only for firm matches. A row's size may be missing; if present it is once, few, many or a size class.

v_gene: TRBV5-4
d_gene: NA
abundance: NA
j_gene: TRBJ2-1
CDR3nt: TGTGCCAGCAGCGGGAAAGGCGTTGAGCAGTTCTTC
CDR3aa: CASSGKGVEQFF

v_gene: TRBV7-2
d_gene: NA
abundance: NA
j_gene: TRBJ1-2
CDR3nt: TGTGCCAGCAGCCCGAATACTCCGTGGGGCTACACCTTC
CDR3aa: CASSPNTPWGYTF

v_gene: TRBV12-5
d_gene: NA
abundance: few
j_gene: TRBJ1-1
CDR3nt: TGTGCTAGTGGACTCGAGGGATTTGGCACTGAAGCTTTCTTT
CDR3aa: CASGLEGFGTEAFF

v_gene: TRBV11-2
d_gene: TRBD1
abundance: few
j_gene: TRBJ2-3
CDR3nt: TGTGCCAGCAGCGGCCGGGACAGGGGGAGGCGCACGGTTGCAGATACGCAGTATTTT
CDR3aa: CASSGRDRGRRTVADTQYF

v_gene: TRBV29-1
d_gene: NA
abundance: NA
j_gene: TRBJ1-1
CDR3nt: TGCAGCTCCCTCCAGGGGCAGAACACTGAAGCTTTCTTT
CDR3aa: CSSLQGQNTEAFF

v_gene: TRBV7-2
d_gene: TRBD2
abundance: few
j_gene: TRBJ2-1
CDR3nt: TGTGCCAGCAGCTACACTAGCGGCCGAGAGACTTACAATGAGCAGTTCTTC
CDR3aa: CASSYTSGRETYNEQFF

v_gene: TRBV20-1
d_gene: NA
abundance: NA
j_gene: TRBJ2-1
CDR3nt: TGCAGTGCTAGAGTAGGAAGATTCTCCTACAATGAGCAGTTCTTC
CDR3aa: CSARVGRFSYNEQFF

v_gene: TRBV6-5
d_gene: NA
abundance: NA
j_gene: TRBJ2-4
CDR3nt: TGTGCCAGCAGTTACTCGAGGTCGGCCAAAAACATTCAGTACTTC
CDR3aa: CASSYSRSAKNIQYF

v_gene: TRBV20-1
d_gene: NA
abundance: NA
j_gene: TRBJ2-3
CDR3nt: TGCAGTGCTAGACAGCCTGGCGCAGATACGCAGTATTTT
CDR3aa: CSARQPGADTQYF

v_gene: TRBV4-1
d_gene: TRBD1
abundance: few
j_gene: TRBJ2-4
CDR3nt: TGCGCCAGCAGCCAAGTGTGGACAGGGGAGAACATTCAGTACTTC
CDR3aa: CASSQVWTGENIQYF

v_gene: TRBV29-1
d_gene: NA
abundance: few
j_gene: TRBJ2-1
CDR3nt: TGCAGCGTTGGGAGGGACCACTACAATGAGCAGTTCTTC
CDR3aa: CSVGRDHYNEQFF

v_gene: TRBV20-1
d_gene: NA
abundance: few
j_gene: TRBJ1-1
CDR3nt: TGCAGTGCTAGAGGGGGTCAAGGGAGAAGTATGAACACTGAAGCTTTCTTT
CDR3aa: CSARGGQGRSMNTEAFF

v_gene: TRBV29-1
d_gene: TRBD2
abundance: NA
j_gene: TRBJ2-1
CDR3nt: TGCGGCGTTGCCCCGGCTAGCGGGACCAATGAGCAGTTCTTC
CDR3aa: CGVAPASGTNEQFF

v_gene: TRBV28
d_gene: TRBD1
abundance: NA
j_gene: TRBJ1-1
CDR3nt: TGTGCCAGCAGTTCCTGGGACAGTGTGAGGTGGCGGAACACTGAAGCTTTCTTT
CDR3aa: CASSSWDSVRWRNTEAFF

v_gene: TRBV15
d_gene: TRBD1
abundance: NA
j_gene: TRBJ1-2
CDR3nt: TGTGCCACCAGCAGAGATCCGCCGGGGACAGGGAACGGCTACACCTTC
CDR3aa: CATSRDPPGTGNGYTF

v_gene: TRBV9
d_gene: TRBD1
abundance: few
j_gene: TRBJ2-5
CDR3nt: TGTGCCAGCAGCGACCCGGGACAGGGGCTTTCGGAGACCCAGTACTTC
CDR3aa: CASSDPGQGLSETQYF

v_gene: TRBV28
d_gene: NA
abundance: NA
j_gene: TRBJ1-6
CDR3nt: TGTGCCAGCAGCCCCGGGACGGCGACGAATTCACCCCCCCACTTT
CDR3aa: CASSPGTATNSPPHF

v_gene: TRBV5-1
d_gene: TRBD1
abundance: NA
j_gene: TRBJ2-7
CDR3nt: TGCGCCAGCAGCCCGGACGGGCAGGGGGACTACGAGCAGTACTTC
CDR3aa: CASSPDGQGDYEQYF

v_gene: TRBV12-3/TRBV12-4
d_gene: TRBD1
abundance: few
j_gene: TRBJ2-7
CDR3nt: TGTGCCAGCAGTCGAGGACAGGGGGCAGGGGAGCAGTACTTC
CDR3aa: CASSRGQGAGEQYF

v_gene: TRBV27
d_gene: NA
abundance: NA
j_gene: TRBJ1-1
CDR3nt: TGTGCCAGCAGTTTCCCCCTTAAGGTGGGCGGGAACACTGAAGCTTTCTTT
CDR3aa: CASSFPLKVGGNTEAFF

v_gene: TRBV6-5
d_gene: TRBD2
abundance: few
j_gene: TRBJ2-5
CDR3nt: TGTGCCAGCAGTTTCGGGCTAGCGGGGCAGGAAGAGACCCAGTACTTC
CDR3aa: CASSFGLAGQEETQYF

v_gene: TRBV6-1
d_gene: NA
abundance: few
j_gene: TRBJ2-5
CDR3nt: TGTGCCAGCAGTGAAGCGGGCAGTTCCTCGTCGAAAGAGACCCAGTACTTC
CDR3aa: CASSEAGSSSSKETQYF

v_gene: TRBV25-1
d_gene: NA
abundance: NA
j_gene: TRBJ2-2
CDR3nt: TGTGCCAGCAGTGAGAAGGCATACACCGGGGAGCTGTTTTTT
CDR3aa: CASSEKAYTGELFF

v_gene: TRBV10-2
d_gene: TRBD2
abundance: NA
j_gene: TRBJ2-7
CDR3nt: TGCGCCAGCGATCACGCATACATCGGGGAGCGGGAGAACGAGCAGTACTTC
CDR3aa: CASDHAYIGERENEQYF

v_gene: TRBV12-3/TRBV12-4
d_gene: NA
abundance: NA
j_gene: TRBJ1-5
CDR3nt: TGTGCCAGCAGTTTTAACCAGGGCAATCAGCCCCAGCATTTT
CDR3aa: CASSFNQGNQPQHF

v_gene: TRBV6-5
d_gene: NA
abundance: NA
j_gene: TRBJ2-7
CDR3nt: TGTGTAGATCGGGGCAGTGGGTACAATGAGCAGTACTTC
CDR3aa: CVDRGSGYNEQYF

v_gene: TRBV29-1
d_gene: TRBD2
abundance: NA
j_gene: TRBJ2-5
CDR3nt: TGCAGCGTTGAACTTAAACTAGCGGGGGGAGAGACCCAGTACTTC
CDR3aa: CSVELKLAGGETQYF

v_gene: TRBV28
d_gene: NA
abundance: NA
j_gene: TRBJ2-1
CDR3nt: TGTGCCAGCAGTTTAGAGAGGGGGGGCGGGAACAATGAGCAGTTCTTC
CDR3aa: CASSLERGGGNNEQFF

v_gene: TRBV2
d_gene: NA
abundance: few
j_gene: TRBJ2-7
CDR3nt: TGTGCCAGCAGTGTAGGGGGGAGGGCCTTTGACGAGCAGTACTTC
CDR3aa: CASSVGGRAFDEQYF

v_gene: TRBV11-2
d_gene: NA
abundance: once
j_gene: TRBJ1-2
CDR3nt: TGTGCCAGTAGCTCCCACACAGCGAACTATGGCTACACCTTC
CDR3aa: CASSSHTANYGYTF

v_gene: TRBV5-1
d_gene: NA
abundance: NA
j_gene: TRBJ2-3
CDR3nt: TGCGCCAGCAGCTTGGCCGGGAAGGGTCCAGATACGCAGTATTTT
CDR3aa: CASSLAGKGPDTQYF

v_gene: TRBV5-1
d_gene: TRBD2
abundance: few
j_gene: TRBJ2-1
CDR3nt: TGCGCCAGCAGCCCAGGCGGGAGCGGGTACAATGAGCAGTTCTTC
CDR3aa: CASSPGGSGYNEQFF

v_gene: TRBV6-5
d_gene: TRBD1
abundance: NA
j_gene: TRBJ2-2
CDR3nt: TGTGCCAGCAGCCCAGGGGGCTATAACACCGGGGAGCTGTTTTTT
CDR3aa: CASSPGGYNTGELFF

v_gene: TRBV18
d_gene: TRBD1
abundance: few
j_gene: TRBJ2-5
CDR3nt: TGTGCCAGCTCACCGCGGACAGGGGGGAGACAAGAGACCCAGTACTTC
CDR3aa: CASSPRTGGRQETQYF

v_gene: TRBV15
d_gene: NA
abundance: NA
j_gene: TRBJ2-5
CDR3nt: TGTGCCACCAGCAGAGGAGTACAACTACAAGAGACCCAGTACTTC
CDR3aa: CATSRGVQLQETQYF

v_gene: TRBV14
d_gene: NA
abundance: NA
j_gene: TRBJ2-3
CDR3nt: TGTGCCAGCAGCCCAGGAGGGAGAGGGCAGTATTTT
CDR3aa: CASSPGGRGQYF

v_gene: TRBV12-3/TRBV12-4
d_gene: NA
abundance: NA
j_gene: TRBJ2-7
CDR3nt: TGTGCCAGCAGTTTTGACCCGTCCGAGCAGTACTTC
CDR3aa: CASSFDPSEQYF

v_gene: TRBV28
d_gene: TRBD2
abundance: NA
j_gene: TRBJ2-3
CDR3nt: TGTGCCAGCAGTGCCCATAGCGGGGTTAGCACAGATACGCAGTATTTT
CDR3aa: CASSAHSGVSTDTQYF

v_gene: TRBV15
d_gene: TRBD1
abundance: NA
j_gene: TRBJ2-7
CDR3nt: TGTGCCACCAGCAGACCGACAGGGGGCAAGGAGCAGTACTTC
CDR3aa: CATSRPTGGKEQYF

v_gene: TRBV12-3/TRBV12-4
d_gene: NA
abundance: NA
j_gene: TRBJ1-5
CDR3nt: TGTGCCAGCAGCCGTTCCACCTATCAGCCCCAGCATTTT
CDR3aa: CASSRSTYQPQHF

v_gene: TRBV25-1
d_gene: NA
abundance: NA
j_gene: TRBJ1-1
CDR3nt: TGTGCCAGCAGTGAAGGGGGTTGGACTGAAGCTTTCTTT
CDR3aa: CASSEGGWTEAFF

v_gene: TRBV7-9
d_gene: NA
abundance: NA
j_gene: TRBJ1-4
CDR3nt: TGTGCCAGCAGCTTTCAGGGAAAACTGTTTTTT
CDR3aa: CASSFQGKLFF

v_gene: TRBV4-1
d_gene: TRBD1
abundance: few
j_gene: TRBJ2-3
CDR3nt: TGCGCCAGCAGCCAAGAAGTGGGGATTGGGACAGGGGTTGTCCCAGATACGCAGTATTTT
CDR3aa: CASSQEVGIGTGVVPDTQYF

v_gene: TRBV7-9
d_gene: TRBD1
abundance: once
j_gene: TRBJ1-6
CDR3nt: TGTGCCAGCATGTCCGGGCAGGGGGCGCGATATGTTCATTCACCCCTCCACTTT
CDR3aa: CASMSGQGARYVHSPLHF

v_gene: TRBV3-1
d_gene: NA
abundance: NA
j_gene: TRBJ2-3
CDR3nt: TGTGCCAGCAGCCAATTGATCACAGATACGCAGTATTTT
CDR3aa: CASSQLITDTQYF

v_gene: TRBV6-5
d_gene: TRBD2
abundance: NA
j_gene: TRBJ2-5
CDR3nt: TGTGCCAGCAGTTACTCTGCTAGCGGGGGCCCCGGGGAGACCCAGTACTTC
CDR3aa: CASSYSASGGPGETQYF

v_gene: TRBV5-6
d_gene: TRBD1
abundance: NA
j_gene: TRBJ1-2
CDR3nt: TGTGCCAGCACCCTCGGTACAGGGGATGAAGGCTACACCTTC
CDR3aa: CASTLGTGDEGYTF

v_gene: TRBV20-1
d_gene: NA
abundance: NA
j_gene: TRBJ2-3
CDR3nt: TGCAGTGCTAGGTTTCCAGGGGCGGATACGCAGTATTTT
CDR3aa: CSARFPGADTQYF

v_gene: TRBV12-3/TRBV12-4
d_gene: NA
abundance: NA
j_gene: TRBJ2-1
CDR3nt: TGTGCCAGCAGCCTTACAGTTTACAATGAGCAGTTCTTC
CDR3aa: CASSLTVYNEQFF

v_gene: TRBV7-2
d_gene: NA
abundance: NA
j_gene: TRBJ1-5
CDR3nt: TGTGCCAGCAAGGACAGAGGAGGGAATCAGCCCCAGCATTTT
CDR3aa: CASKDRGGNQPQHF

v_gene: TRBV27
d_gene: NA
abundance: NA
j_gene: TRBJ2-7
CDR3nt: TGTGCCAGCAGTGGGGCAGCCTCCTACGAGCAGTACTTC
CDR3aa: CASSGAASYEQYF

v_gene: TRBV2
d_gene: TRBD2
abundance: NA
j_gene: TRBJ2-3
CDR3nt: TGTGCCAGTGGACTAGTGGGAGTGTTAGATACGCAGTATTTT
CDR3aa: CASGLVGVLDTQYF

v_gene: TRBV20-1
d_gene: TRBD1
abundance: NA
j_gene: TRBJ1-6
CDR3nt: TGCAGTGCCGACAGGGAGGGCTCACCCCTCCACTTT
CDR3aa: CSADREGSPLHF